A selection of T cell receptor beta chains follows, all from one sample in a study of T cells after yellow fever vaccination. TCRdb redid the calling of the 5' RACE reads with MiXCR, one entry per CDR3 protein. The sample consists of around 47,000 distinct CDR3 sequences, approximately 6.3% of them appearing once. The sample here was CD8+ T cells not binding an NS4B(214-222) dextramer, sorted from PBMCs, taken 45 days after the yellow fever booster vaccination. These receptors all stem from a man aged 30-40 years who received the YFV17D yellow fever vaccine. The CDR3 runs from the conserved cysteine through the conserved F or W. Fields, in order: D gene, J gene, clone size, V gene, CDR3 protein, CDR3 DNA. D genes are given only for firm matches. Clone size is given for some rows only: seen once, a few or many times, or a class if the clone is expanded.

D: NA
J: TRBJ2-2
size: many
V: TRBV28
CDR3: CASSTRARNTGELFF
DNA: TGTGCCAGCAGTACTCGCGCGCGAAACACCGGGGAGCTGTTTTTT

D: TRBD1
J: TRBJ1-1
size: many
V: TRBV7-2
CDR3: CASSLADRTENTEAFF
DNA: TGTGCCAGCAGCTTAGCGGACAGGACGGAGAACACTGAAGCTTTCTTT

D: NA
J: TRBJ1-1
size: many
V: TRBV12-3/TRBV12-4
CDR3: CASKQDAVEAFF
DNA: TGTGCCAGCAAACAGGATGCCGTTGAAGCTTTCTTT

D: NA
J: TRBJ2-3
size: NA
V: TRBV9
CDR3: CASSASAGDVTDTQYF
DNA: TGTGCCAGCAGCGCTTCGGCCGGAGACGTCACAGATACGCAGTATTTT

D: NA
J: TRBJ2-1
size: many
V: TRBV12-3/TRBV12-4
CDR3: CASSPQDLSSYNEQFF
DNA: TGTGCCAGCAGCCCACAAGACCTTAGCTCCTACAATGAGCAGTTCTTC

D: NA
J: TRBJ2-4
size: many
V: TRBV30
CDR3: CAWAITSTNIQYF
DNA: TGTGCCTGGGCTATTACTAGCACGAACATTCAGTACTTC

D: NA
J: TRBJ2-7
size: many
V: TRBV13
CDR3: CASSLGRLAVSSYEQYF
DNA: TGTGCCAGCAGCTTAGGGAGGTTAGCCGTAAGCTCCTACGAGCAGTACTTC

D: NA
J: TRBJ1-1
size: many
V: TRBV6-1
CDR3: CATDSQLGMDTEAFF
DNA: TGTGCCACTGACAGCCAACTCGGCATGGACACTGAAGCTTTCTTT

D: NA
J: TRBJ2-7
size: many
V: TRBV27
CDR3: CASRSGPSYEQYF
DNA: TGTGCCAGCAGATCCGGGCCGAGCTACGAGCAGTACTTC

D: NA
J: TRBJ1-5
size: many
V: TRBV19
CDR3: CASSTSSGVSNQPQHF
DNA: TGTGCCAGTAGTACATCATCAGGTGTTAGCAATCAGCCCCAGCATTTT

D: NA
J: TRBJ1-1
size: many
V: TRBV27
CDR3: CASSSQGMNTEAFF
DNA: TGTGCCAGCAGTTCTCAGGGTATGAACACTGAAGCTTTCTTT

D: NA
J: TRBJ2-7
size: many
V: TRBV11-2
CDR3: CASSLSLGSEQYF
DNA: TGTGCCAGCAGCTTATCTCTGGGGTCCGAGCAGTACTTC

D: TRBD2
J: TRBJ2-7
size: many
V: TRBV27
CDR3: CASSLSIAGDVKGPYEQYF
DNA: TGTGCCAGCAGTTTATCGATAGCGGGAGACGTAAAAGGCCCCTACGAGCAGTACTTC

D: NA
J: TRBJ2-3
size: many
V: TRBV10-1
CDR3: CASSETATDTQYF
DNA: TGCGCCAGCAGTGAGACAGCCACAGATACGCAGTATTTT

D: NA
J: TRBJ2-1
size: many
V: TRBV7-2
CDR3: CASSFGGGGYNEQFF
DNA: TGTGCCAGCAGCTTTGGGGGAGGGGGATACAATGAGCAGTTCTTC

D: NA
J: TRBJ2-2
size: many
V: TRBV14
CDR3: CASSPFSGELFF
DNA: TGTGCCAGCAGCCCTTTCTCCGGGGAGCTGTTTTTT

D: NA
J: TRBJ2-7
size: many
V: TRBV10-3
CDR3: CAISEPRVGYYEQYF
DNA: TGTGCCATCAGTGAGCCACGGGTCGGTTACTACGAGCAGTACTTC

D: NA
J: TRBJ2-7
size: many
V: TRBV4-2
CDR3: CASSQMPGLTYEQYF
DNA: TGTGCCAGCAGCCAAATGCCCGGTTTGACCTACGAGCAGTACTTC

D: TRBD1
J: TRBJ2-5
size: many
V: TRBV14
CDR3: CASSQEGGPPGETQYF
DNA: TGTGCCAGCAGCCAAGAAGGGGGCCCCCCGGGGGAGACCCAGTACTTC

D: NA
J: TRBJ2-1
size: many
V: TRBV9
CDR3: CASSVGRALRNEQFF
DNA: TGTGCCAGCAGCGTAGGGAGGGCCTTGAGGAATGAGCAGTTCTTC

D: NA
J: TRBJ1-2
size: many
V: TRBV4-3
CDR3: CASSQDTGGANGYTF
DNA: TGCGCCAGCAGCCAAGATACGGGGGGGGCAAATGGCTACACCTTC

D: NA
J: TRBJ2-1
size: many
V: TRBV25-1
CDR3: CASSVGGGNEQFF
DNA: TGTGCCAGCAGTGTTGGTGGCGGCAATGAGCAGTTCTTC

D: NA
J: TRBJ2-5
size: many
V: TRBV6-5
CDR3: CASSYSVGEANQETQYF
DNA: TGTGCCAGCAGTTACTCGGTTGGGGAGGCCAATCAAGAGACCCAGTACTTC

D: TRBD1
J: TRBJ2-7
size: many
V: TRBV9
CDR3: CASSVGGQGASEQYF
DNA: TGTGCCAGCAGCGTAGGTGGCCAGGGGGCTAGCGAGCAGTACTTC

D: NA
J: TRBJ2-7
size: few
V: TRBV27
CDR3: CASSTIGDVIYEQYF
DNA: TGTGCCAGCAGTACCATTGGGGACGTAATATACGAGCAGTACTTC

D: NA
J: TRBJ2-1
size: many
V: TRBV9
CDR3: CASSSGMASYNEQFF
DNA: TGTGCCAGCAGCTCCGGGATGGCCTCCTACAATGAGCAGTTCTTC

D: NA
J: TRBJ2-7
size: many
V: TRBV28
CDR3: CASSWNYEQYF
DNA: TGTGCCAGCAGTTGGAACTACGAGCAGTACTTC

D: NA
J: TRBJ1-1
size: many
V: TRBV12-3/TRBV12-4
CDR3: CASSRPGAVEAFF
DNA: TGTGCCAGCAGTCGGCCAGGGGCGGTTGAAGCTTTCTTT

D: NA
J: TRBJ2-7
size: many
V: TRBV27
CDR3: CASSPAGASYYEQYF
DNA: TGTGCCAGCAGTCCCGCGGGGGCCTCCTACTACGAGCAGTACTTC

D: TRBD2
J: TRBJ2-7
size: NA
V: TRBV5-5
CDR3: CASSWPSGLAGRAEQYF
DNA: TGTGCCAGCAGCTGGCCCTCGGGACTAGCGGGAAGGGCCGAGCAGTACTTC

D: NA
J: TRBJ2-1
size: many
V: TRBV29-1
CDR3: CSGSPSNYNEQFF
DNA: TGCAGCGGGTCCCCCTCGAACTACAATGAGCAGTTCTTC

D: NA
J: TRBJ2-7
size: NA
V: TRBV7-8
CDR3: CASTPPGPYEQYF
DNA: TGTGCCAGCACCCCACCTGGCCCCTACGAGCAGTACTTC

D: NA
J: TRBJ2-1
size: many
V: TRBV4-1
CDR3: CASSQDRETYNEQFF
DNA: TGCGCCAGCAGCCAAGATAGGGAAACCTACAATGAGCAGTTCTTC

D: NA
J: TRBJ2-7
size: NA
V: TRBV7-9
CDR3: CASSLVGELSYEQYF
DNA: TGTGCCAGCAGCTTAGTAGGAGAGCTCTCCTACGAGCAGTACTTC

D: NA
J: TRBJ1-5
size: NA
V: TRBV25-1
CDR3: CASSVGMGDQPQHF
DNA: TGTGCCAGCAGTGTCGGGATGGGAGATCAGCCCCAGCATTTT

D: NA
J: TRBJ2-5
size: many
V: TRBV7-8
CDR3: CASSLDRETQYF
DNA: TGTGCCAGCAGCTTGGATAGGGAGACCCAGTACTTC